The rows below give T cell receptor beta chains drawn from one sample of a study of T cell changes during pregnancy in multiple sclerosis. Using immunoSEQ multiplex PCR, the repertoire was profiled, and TCRdb retains in-frame clones only, with some absent. The table includes around 15,000 clones, 90% to 95% detected once. Sequenced material: peripheral blood, taken in the second trimester of pregnancy. These receptors were taken from a female donor in good health, enrolled as a control in a pregnancy study. Each CDR3 is given with its conserved first and last residue. D genes are given only for firm matches. Expanded clones are given a class, and other clones once, few, many or no size at all.

>-|TRBJ1-4|TRBV28|-
TGTGCCAGCAGTTTACACATCACAACTAATGAAAAACTGTTTTTT
CASSLHITTNEKLFF
>-|TRBJ2-2|TRBV28|-
TGTGCCAGCAGTCCCCCAGGAGGACAGCTCGGGGAGCTGTTTTTT
CASSPPGGQLGELFF
>-|TRBJ2-6|TRBV5-6|-
TGTGCCAGCAGCTTGAGCCGGGGGGCCACTGGGGCCAACGTCCTGACTTTC
CASSLSRGATGANVLTF
>-|TRBJ2-1|TRBV11-2|TRBD1
TGTGCCAGCAGCATCACAGGGGGAGGTGGGAATGAGCAGTTCTTC
CASSITGGGGNEQFF
>once|TRBJ2-2|TRBV4-3|-
TGCGCCAGCAGCCTGAAGAGGGTTAGGGCAGGGGTAACGGGGGAGCTGTTTTTT
CASSLKRVRAGVTGELFF
>-|TRBJ2-7|TRBV28|TRBD1
TGTGCCAGCAGTTTATTCCGGGACAGGGGGAGCTCCTACGAGCAGTACTTC
CASSLFRDRGSSYEQYF
>-|TRBJ1-1|TRBV4-3|-
TGCGCCAGCAGCCAAGACCAGAGGGAGAACACTGAAGCTTTCTTT
CASSQDQRENTEAFF
>-|TRBJ1-5|TRBV29-1|TRBD1
TGCAGCGTTGTAGAGGGGACAGGGGGAAGCAATCAGCCCCAGCATTTT
CSVVEGTGGSNQPQHF
>-|TRBJ1-1|TRBV5-1|TRBD1
TGCGCCAGCAGAACGGAAGCAGGGGGCCAAACTGAAGCTTTCTTT
CASRTEAGGQTEAFF
>-|TRBJ2-7|TRBV27|TRBD2
TGTGCCAGCAGTTACCCCAGGACTAGCGGGAGGGAATCCTACGAGCAGTACTTC
CASSYPRTSGRESYEQYF